The 18 T cell receptor beta chains listed next were all sequenced from one sample in a study of blood T cell repertoires in COVID-19. Using immunoSEQ multiplex PCR, the repertoire was profiled, and TCRdb retains in-frame clones only, with some absent. The sample shows roughly 230,000 clones, around 84% of them seen only once. Sequencing input: peripheral blood. These receptors were obtained from a woman older than 75 with COVID-19, enrolled during active disease.

This clone was counted between two and nine times. The chain is built from TRBV28 and TRBJ2-2; a weak D match, TRBD1 (6 bases). Germline CDR1 and CDR2: MDHEN and SYDVKM. Between the trimmed V and J ends, which lost 5 bases and 2 bases, there was a span of 12 bases. CDR3 length: 15 amino acids. CDR3 nucleotides: TGTGCCAGCAGTCCGCAGGGGTTAAACACCGGGGAGCTGTTTTTT. The encoded protein is CASSPQGLNTGELFF.

The chain has TRBV6-5 and TRBJ1-5; D remains unclear. V lost 6 bases to trimming and J lost 4 bases, with 7 bases between them. There are 12 residues in the CDR3. Germline-derived CDR1 and CDR2 are MNHEY and SVGAGI. CDR3 DNA: TGTGCCAGCAGGGGGAGTAATCAGCCCCAGCATTTT. It specifies CASRGSNQPQHF.

The chain employs TRBV10-3 and TRBJ2-7; 9 bases map to TRBD2. The V and J ends lost 4 bases and 0 bases, in that order; junction bases with no gene match: 4. The CDR3 is made up of 15 amino acids. Germline CDR1 is ENHRY and CDR2 is SYGVKD. CDR3 sequence reads: CAISVSGGSSYEQYF. CDR3 in DNA: TGTGCCATCAGTGTTAGCGGGGGTAGCTCCTACGAGCAGTACTTC.

The V gene is TRBV11-2, the J gene TRBJ1-1; no reliable D call. The CDR3 runs to 13 residues. The germline V gene has CDR1 SGHAT and CDR2 FQNNGV. Trimming took 10 bases from V and 4 from J, leaving 16 bases between them. The CDR3 DNA reads TGTGCCATACGGCCTTTTGGAGGCACTGAAGCTTTCTTT. This sequence encodes CAIRPFGGTEAFF.

J is TRBJ2-7 and V is TRBV2, with 7 bases lining up with TRBD1. The length of the CDR3 is 13 residues. V trimming: 7 bases; J trimming: 3 bases; junction bases outside the gene matches: 6. CDR1 is SNHLY and CDR2 is FYNNEI in the germline V gene. The DNA for the CDR3 is TGTGCCAGCAAGTTGGACAGGAGCTACGAGCAGTACTTC. This translates into CASKLDRSYEQYF.

This chain connects TRBV6-5 to TRBJ1-2; D gene uncertain. The CDR3 length is 14 residues. The germline V gene has CDR1 MNHEY and CDR2 SVGAGI. V was clipped by 6 bases and J by 0 bases, with 11 bases between them. CDR3 bases: TGTGCCAGCAGCCGGCGTGGAGCTAACTATGGCTACACCTTC. It translates to CASSRRGANYGYTF.

V gene TRBV9 combines with J gene TRBJ1-2, with 11 bases matching TRBD1. CDR1 and CDR2 (germline): SGDLS, YYNGEE. This CDR3 spans 12 amino acids. With V trimmed by 3 bases and J by 8 bases, 0 bases remained unmatched. CDR3 sequence: CASSGDRGGYTF. CDR3 DNA: TGTGCCAGCAGCGGGGACAGGGGGGGCTACACCTTC.

The chain joins TRBV6-6 to TRBJ2-7; 11 bases fit TRBD1. Trimming took 6 bases from V and 2 from J; bases not matched to a gene: 3. Germline V lookup: CDR1 MNHNY, CDR2 SVGAGI (reference sequence). This CDR3 contains 14 residues. CDR3 region: CASSRTGGAYEQYV. CDR3 DNA: TGTGCCAGCAGCAGGACAGGGGGCGCCTACGAGCAGTACGTC.

This chain connects TRBV28 to TRBJ1-5; 9 positions match TRBD1. Germline V gene lookup returns CDR1 MDHEN and CDR2 SYDVKM. CDR3 size: 13 residues. The V and J ends lost 6 bases and 7 bases, in that order; junction bases with no gene match: 4. For the CDR3, the DNA is TGTGCCAGCAGGGGACAGGGCGAGCAGCCCCAGCATTTT. This encodes CASRGQGEQPQHF.

The chain links TRBV18 to TRBJ2-3; 10 bases match TRBD2. This CDR3 is built from 15 residues. V gave up 6 bases and J gave up 2 bases; unmatched junction bases: 5. Germline V gene data show CDR1 as KGHSH and CDR2 as LQKENI. CDR3 sequence reads: CASSWTSGYTDTQYF. DNA for the CDR3: TGTGCCAGCTCTTGGACTAGCGGCTACACAGATACGCAGTATTTT.

This clone showed up just a few times. The chain employs TRBV23-1 and TRBJ2-1; D is unclear. TRBV23-1 is assigned to the ORF class and has an uncertain function. CDR3 length equals 19 residues. V was pared by 4 bases and J by 5 bases, with 27 bases between. The CDR3 protein is CASSPPFCALLKVNNEQFF. CDR3 sequence (DNA): TGCGCCAGCAGTCCCCCCTTCTGTGCCCTGCTAAAAGTGAACAATGAGCAGTTCTTC.

V gene TRBV28 combines with J gene TRBJ1-3, with TRBD1 identical over 7 bases. Germline CDR1 and CDR2: MDHEN and SYDVKM. The CDR3 spans 16 residues. The junction had 8 bases not matched to a gene; V was cut back by 6 bases and J by 0 bases. The CDR3 reads CASSKQGSYSGNTIYF. The CDR3 region has the DNA TGTGCCAGCAGCAAACAGGGGTCCTACTCTGGAAACACCATATATTTT. Based on the CDR3 plus reference TRBV28 and TRBJ1-3, the full variable domain is DVKVTQSSRYLVKRTGEKVFLECVQDMDHENMFWYRQDPGLGLRLIYFSYDVKMKEKGDIPEGYSVSREKKERFSLILESASTNQTSMYLCASSKQGSYSGNTIYFGEGSWLTVV.

The V call is TRBV30, the J call TRBJ2-1, with 11 bases identical to TRBD2. J was trimmed by 5 bases and V by 6 bases; bases with no gene match: 6. CDR1 and CDR2 from the germline V gene are GTSNPN and SVGIG (reference sequence). The CDR3 contains 14 residues. This chain's CDR3 is CACDPSGGNNEQFF. The CDR3 coding sequence is TGTGCCTGTGACCCTAGCGGGGGGAACAATGAGCAGTTCTTC.

The rearrangement uses TRBV19 and TRBJ2-1, with TRBD2 identical over 12 bases. Germline V gives CDR1 LNHDA, CDR2 SQIVND (reference sequence). V dropped 7 bases and J dropped 10; count of bases not matched to a gene: 2. CDR3 length: 12 amino acids. This CDR3 reads CASTSGGAEQFF. As DNA, the CDR3 is TGTGCCAGTACTAGCGGGGGGGCAGAGCAGTTCTTC.

The chain couples TRBV11-2 to TRBJ1-1; D is unclear. CDR1 is SGHAT and CDR2 is FQNNGV in the germline V gene. CDR3 length: 13 residues. The V end lost 1 base, the J end lost 2 bases, and 5 bases lay between the germline ends. Here the CDR3 reads CASSLGLNTEAFF. The CDR3 nucleotides read TGTGCCAGCAGCTTAGGGCTCAACACTGAAGCTTTCTTT.

This clone was seen a few times. The rearrangement uses TRBV10-1 and TRBJ2-1; 9 nucleotides match TRBD2. J lost 5 bases, V lost 4 bases, and 0 bases had no gene match. The germline gives CDR1 WNHNN, CDR2 SYGVQD (reference sequence). This CDR3 is built from 13 residues. As DNA, the CDR3 is TGCGCCAGCAGTGTAGCGGGGGACAATGAGCAGTTCTTC. Amino acid sequence: CASSVAGDNEQFF.

This clone appeared a few times. The chain has TRBV2 and TRBJ1-3; D remains ambiguous. Germline V gene lookup returns CDR1 SNHLY and CDR2 FYNNEI. The CDR3 has 13 residues. V lost 7 bases to trimming and J lost 0 bases, with 7 bases between them. CDR3 protein: CASIGSSGNTIYF. In nucleotides, the CDR3 is TGTGCCAGCATTGGGAGCTCTGGAAACACCATATATTTT.

The V gene is TRBV11-2, the J gene TRBJ2-5, with D perhaps TRBD2 (5 bases). With 0 bases removed from V and 5 bases from J, the gap between germline ends came to 22 bases. The CDR3 sequence is 18 residues long. Germline values: CDR1 SGHAT, CDR2 FQNNGV. This CDR3 reads CASSLDAFGGGLRETQYF. The CDR3 DNA sequence: TGTGCCAGCAGCTTAGATGCTTTCGGAGGCGGGCTACGGGAGACCCAGTACTTC.